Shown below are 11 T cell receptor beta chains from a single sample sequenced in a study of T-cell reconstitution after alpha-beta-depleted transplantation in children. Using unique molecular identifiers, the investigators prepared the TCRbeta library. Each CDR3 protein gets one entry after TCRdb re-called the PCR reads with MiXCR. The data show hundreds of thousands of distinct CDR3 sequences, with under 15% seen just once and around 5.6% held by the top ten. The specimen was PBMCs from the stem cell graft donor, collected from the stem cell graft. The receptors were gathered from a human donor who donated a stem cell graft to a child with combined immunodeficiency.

The CDR3 spells CSVDRQMGGYTF. The CDR3 DNA follows: TGCAGCGTTGATCGGCAGATGGGGGGCTACACCTTC. The chain is built from TRBV29-1 and TRBJ1-2; no firm D call. The CDR3 runs to 12 residues. Germline assignment: CDR1 SQVTM and CDR2 ANQGSEA. The ends were cut back, 3 bases at V and 8 bases at J, with 13 bases in the middle.

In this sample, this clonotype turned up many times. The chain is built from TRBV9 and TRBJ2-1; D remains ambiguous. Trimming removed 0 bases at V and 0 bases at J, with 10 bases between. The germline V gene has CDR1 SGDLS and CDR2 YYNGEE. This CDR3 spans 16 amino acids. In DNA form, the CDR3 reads TGTGCCAGCAGCGTAGGACGCCTGAGCTCCTACAATGAGCAGTTCTTC. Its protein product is CASSVGRLSSYNEQFF.

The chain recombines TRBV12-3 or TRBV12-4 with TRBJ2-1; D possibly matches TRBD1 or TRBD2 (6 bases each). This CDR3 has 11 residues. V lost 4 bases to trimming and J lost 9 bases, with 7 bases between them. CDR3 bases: TGTGCCAGCAGTTCGGGGGCTGAGCAGTTCTTC. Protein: CASSSGAEQFF.

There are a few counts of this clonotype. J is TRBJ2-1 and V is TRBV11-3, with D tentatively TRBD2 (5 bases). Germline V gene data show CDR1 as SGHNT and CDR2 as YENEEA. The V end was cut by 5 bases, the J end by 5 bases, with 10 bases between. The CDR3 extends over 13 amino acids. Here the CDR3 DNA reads TGTGCCAGCAGCCGAACTAGGAACAATGAGCAGTTCTTC. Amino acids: CASSRTRNNEQFF.

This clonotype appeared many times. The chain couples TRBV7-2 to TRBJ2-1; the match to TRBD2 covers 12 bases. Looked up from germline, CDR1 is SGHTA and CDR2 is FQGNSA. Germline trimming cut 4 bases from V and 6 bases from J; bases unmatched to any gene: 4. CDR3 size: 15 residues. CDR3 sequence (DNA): TGTGCCAGCAGCTCGACTAGCGGGAGATCCAATGAGCAGTTCTTC. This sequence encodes CASSSTSGRSNEQFF.

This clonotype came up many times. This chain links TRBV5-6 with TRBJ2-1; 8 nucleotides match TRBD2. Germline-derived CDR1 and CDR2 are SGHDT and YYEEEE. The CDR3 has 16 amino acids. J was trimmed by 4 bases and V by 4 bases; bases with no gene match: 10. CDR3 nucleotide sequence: TGTGCCAGCAGCCAAGGAGCCGGGAGGGGGTACAATGAGCAGTTCTTC. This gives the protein CASSQGAGRGYNEQFF.

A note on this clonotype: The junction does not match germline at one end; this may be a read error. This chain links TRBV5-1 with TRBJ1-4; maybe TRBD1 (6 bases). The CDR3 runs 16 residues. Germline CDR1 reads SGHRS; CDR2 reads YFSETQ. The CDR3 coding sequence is TGCGCCAGCAGCTTGGACAGGGTCACAACAAATGAAAAACTGTTTTTT. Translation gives CASSLDRVTTNEKLFF.

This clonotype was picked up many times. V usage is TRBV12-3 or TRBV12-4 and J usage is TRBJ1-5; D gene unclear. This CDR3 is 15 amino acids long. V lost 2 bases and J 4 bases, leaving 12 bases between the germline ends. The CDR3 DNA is TGTGCCAGCAGTTTACCCGGACGACCGAATCAGCCCCAGCATTTT. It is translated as CASSLPGRPNQPQHF.

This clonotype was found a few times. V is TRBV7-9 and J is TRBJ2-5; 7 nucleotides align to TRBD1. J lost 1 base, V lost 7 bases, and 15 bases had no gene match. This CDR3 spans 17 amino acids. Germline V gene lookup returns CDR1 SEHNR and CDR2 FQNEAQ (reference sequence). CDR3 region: CASNSRQGLKPQETQYF. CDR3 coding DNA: TGTGCCAGCAACTCCAGACAGGGCCTGAAGCCCCAAGAGACCCAGTACTTC.

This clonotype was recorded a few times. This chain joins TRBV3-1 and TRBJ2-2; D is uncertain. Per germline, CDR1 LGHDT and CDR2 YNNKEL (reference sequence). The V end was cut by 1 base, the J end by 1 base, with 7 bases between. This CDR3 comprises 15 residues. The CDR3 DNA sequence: TGTGCCAGCAGCCAAGGGGCACGGAACACCGGGGAGCTGTTTTTT. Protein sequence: CASSQGARNTGELFF.

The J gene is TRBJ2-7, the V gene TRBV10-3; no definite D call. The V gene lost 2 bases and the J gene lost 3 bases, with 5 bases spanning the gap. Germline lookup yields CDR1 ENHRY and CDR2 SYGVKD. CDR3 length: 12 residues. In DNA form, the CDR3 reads TGTGCCATCAGTGAGGCCAGCTACGAGCAGTACTTC. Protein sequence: CAISEASYEQYF.